Described below is a single TCR beta chain sequence and its context. Antigen specificity is unknown. The data were obtained in a study of cytomegalovirus exposure and HLA in healthy donors. The CDR3 is made up of 14 amino acids. Germline CDR1 reads GTSNPN; CDR2 reads SVGIG (reference sequence). V was shortened by 2 bases and J by 5 bases, with 13 bases between the two germline ends. Whole-study results and caveats: TCR sequences were mostly rare, though some public TCRs occurred in many donors. The tendency of first-cohort TCR clusters to co-occur in the 90 to 150 validation repertoires emerged from a later analysis. Associated with cytomegalovirus, according to the listing, were 164 TCR beta chains.

Repertoires were generated with immunoSEQ multiplex PCR, while TCRdb's copy carries only in-frame clones and drops some. The data show more than 90,000 clones, approximately 90% seen once. Material: PBMCs. The chain uses TRBV30 and TRBJ1-5; D gene ambiguous. The clonotype was recovered from a man younger than 35 in good health and CMV-seropositive. CDR3 sequence: CAWSPTTLDQPQHF. Written as DNA, the CDR3 is TGTGCCTGGAGTCCTACGACGCTAGATCAGCCCCAGCATTTT.